This TCR beta chain emerged from a study of blood T cell repertoires in COVID-19. Repertoires were generated with immunoSEQ multiplex PCR, while TCRdb's copy carries only in-frame clones and drops some. This sample has about 110,000 clones, with more than 80% found just once. Trimming took 4 bases from V and 1 from J, leaving 14 bases between them. Germline values: CDR1 SGHNT, CDR2 YYREEE (reference sequence). This CDR3 has 15 amino acids. The chain is built from TRBV5-4 and TRBJ1-1; maybe TRBD1 (6 bases). This sequence originates from a woman aged 55-69 years with COVID-19, enrolled during active disease. Sequencing was done on a sample of peripheral blood. CDR3 in DNA: TGTGCCAGCAGCAAACCGGGACAATCGAACACTGAAGCTTTCTTT. This sequence encodes CASSKPGQSNTEAFF.